A single sample is the source of the 25 T cell receptor beta chains below, sequenced in a study of type 1 regulatory T cells (dated by TCRdb to the early 2020s). Sequenced on an Illumina MiSeq. In-frame beta chains were kept once TCRdb had trimmed the public reads at Q25 with fastp and called clones with MiXCR. All rows with the same CDR3 protein become a single entry with the most common DNA and genes. This sample holds about 39,000 distinct CDR3 sequences; about 12% were observed only once. The biggest ten clones account for over 7.5% of the sample. No antigen has been assigned to these receptors. Material: cultured non-Tr1 T cells, either the whole culture or a sorted T cell fraction (not recorded which). What the cell subset or site label conveys for this sample: non-Tr1 population from the T-allo10 product. These TCRs come from a human donor in good health.

Ten or more counts support this clonotype. This chain's CDR3 is CASSFVGLAAYEQYF. CDR3 nucleotide sequence: TGTGCCAGCAGCTTCGTGGGACTAGCAGCCTACGAGCAGTACTTC. The chain recombines TRBV11-2 with TRBJ2-7, with 9 bases matching TRBD2. The germline CDR1 and CDR2 sequences are SGHAT and FQNNGV. V lost 3 bases to trimming and J lost 2 bases; unmatched junction nucleotides: 5. The CDR3 has 15 amino acids.

By sample fraction, this clonotype is medium-sized. The chain joins TRBV5-1 to TRBJ2-1; perhaps TRBD2 as D (5 bases). Germline V gene sequence: CDR1 SGHRS, CDR2 YFSETQ. The CDR3 runs 16 residues. V lost 4 bases and J 5 bases, leaving 19 bases between the germline ends. CDR3 coding DNA: TGCGCCAGCAGCCCCCCATCGCCTAGCAGGAACAATGAGCAGTTCTTC. Its protein is CASSPPSPSRNNEQFF.

The table lists this clonotype with a few counts. The J gene is TRBJ2-3, the V gene TRBV19; D ambiguous. Germline CDR1 is LNHDA and CDR2 is SQIVND (reference sequence). The V and J ends lost 6 bases and 5 bases respectively, with 9 bases between them. The CDR3 is made up of 12 amino acids. This chain's CDR3 is CASSLRLDTQYF. Here the CDR3 DNA reads TGTGCCAGTAGCCTCCGTCTAGATACGCAGTATTTT.

This clonotype has only a few counts. This chain links TRBV20-1 with TRBJ1-5; D unresolved. V dropped 3 bases and J dropped 1 base, with 7 bases sitting between them. CDR1 is DFQATT and CDR2 is SNEGSKA in the germline V gene (reference sequence). The CDR3 extends over 13 amino acids. This CDR3 reads CSARVGSNQPQHF. The CDR3 DNA reads as TGCAGTGCTAGGGTAGGGAGCAATCAGCCCCAGCATTTT.

This clonotype has at least ten counts. The rearrangement joins TRBV27 to TRBJ1-2; TRBD1 matches at 7 bases. CDR1 is MNHEY, CDR2 SMNVEV, per germline (reference sequence). After removal of 6 bases from V and 4 bases from J, the junction contained 8 bases not matched to a gene. The CDR3 is 14 amino acids. Here the CDR3 DNA reads TGTGCCAGCAGCCCTAACAGGGGATCCTATGGCTACACCTTC. Protein sequence: CASSPNRGSYGYTF.

The chain recombines TRBV5-1 with TRBJ2-2; possibly TRBD2 for D (6 bases). Trimming pared 0 bases from V and 3 bases from J, leaving 12 bases between. The germline gives CDR1 SGHRS, CDR2 YFSETQ. The CDR3 spans 16 residues. CDR3 amino acids: CASSLDGRSDTGELFF. The DNA for the CDR3 is TGCGCCAGCAGCTTGGACGGGAGATCGGACACCGGGGAGCTGTTTTTT.

This clonotype was seen many times. J is TRBJ2-4 and V is TRBV3-2; TRBD2 reflects the table's D call only, with no check against the DNA. TRBV3-2 is a pseudogene locus. The CDR3 contains 19 residues. CDR3 sequence reads: CASSRAEGGEVLDKNIQYF. CDR3 DNA sequence: TGTGCCAGCAGCCGGGCCGAGGGAGGGGAGGTTTTGGACAAAAACATTCAGTACTTC.

The chain recombines TRBV18 with TRBJ2-5, with 7 bases matching TRBD2. Germline CDR1 and CDR2: KGHSH and LQKENI. Trimming took 6 bases from V and 5 from J; bases not matched to a gene: 12. The CDR3 is 15 residues long. The CDR3 loop is CASSPGASGRETQYF. CDR3 DNA sequence: TGTGCCAGCTCGCCCGGGGCTAGCGGTCGGGAGACCCAGTACTTC. Drawing the rest from reference TRBV18 and TRBJ2-5, the complete variable domain is NAGVMQNPRHLVRRRGQEARLRCSPMKGHSHVYWYRQLPEEGLKFMVYLQKENIIDESGMPKERFSAEFPKEGPSILRIQQVVRGDSAAYFCASSPGASGRETQYFGPGTRLLVL.

The sample holds many counts of this clonotype. The rearrangement uses TRBV7-2 and TRBJ1-6; 10 bases map to TRBD1. The germline gives CDR1 SGHTA, CDR2 FQGNSA. J was trimmed by 9 bases and V by 4 bases; bases with no gene match: 6. This CDR3 has 15 amino acids. The CDR3 is CASSSRGQGSSPLHF. CDR3 coding DNA: TGTGCCAGCAGCTCTCGGGGACAGGGGAGTTCACCCCTCCACTTT.

This clonotype came up many times. V usage is TRBV12-3 or TRBV12-4 and J usage is TRBJ2-5, with TRBD2 matching 8 bases. This CDR3 region has 16 residues. J gave up 4 bases and V 5 bases, and 12 bases lay outside the gene matches. CDR3 coding DNA: TGTGCCAGCAGTGTGCTCGCGCGGGAGGTGAGAGAGACCCAGTACTTC. Amino acids: CASSVLAREVRETQYF.

This clonotype was recorded a few times. The rearrangement links TRBV5-6 to TRBJ2-3; 8 positions agree with TRBD1. The V gene's germline CDR1 is SGHDT and CDR2 YYEEEE. The CDR3 covers 14 residues. V lost 6 bases to trimming and J lost 5 bases; unmatched junction nucleotides: 8. The CDR3 spells CASTIRGLGDTQYF. In nucleotides, the CDR3 is TGTGCCAGCACCATCAGGGGGCTCGGAGATACGCAGTATTTT. The variable domain in full, with the rest retrieved from reference TRBV5-6 and TRBJ2-3, is DAGVTQSPTHLIKTRGQQVTLRCSPKSGHDTVSWYQQALGQGPQFIFQYYEEEERQRGNFPDRFSGHQFPNYSSELNVNALLLGDSALYLCASTIRGLGDTQYFGPGTRLTVL.

J is TRBJ1-4 and V is TRBV2; TRBD1 aligns across 7 bases. Per the germline V gene, CDR1 is SNHLY and CDR2 is FYNNEI. V lost 8 bases, J lost 8 bases, and 11 bases stayed unmatched. The CDR3 length is 14 residues. The CDR3 DNA reads as TGTGCCAGCCTAGGGGGACAGTTAATGGAAAAACTGTTTTTT. It encodes CASLGGQLMEKLFF.

This clonotype was picked up many times. The chain uses TRBV3-1 and TRBJ2-7; weak D call: TRBD2 (6 bases). The V gene's germline CDR1 is LGHDT and CDR2 YNNKEL (reference sequence). The CDR3 contains 11 residues. V dropped 3 bases and J dropped 10 bases, with 10 bases sitting between them. The CDR3 nucleotides read TGTGCCAGCAGCCATAGCGGCTCCCAGTACTTC. Its protein is CASSHSGSQYF.

The chain carries TRBV11-1 and TRBJ2-1; 13 bases line up with TRBD2. CDR1 is SGHAT, CDR2 FQDESV, per germline (reference sequence). The CDR3 consists of 15 residues. After removal of 3 bases from V and 9 bases from J, the junction contained 5 bases not matched to a gene. The CDR3 reads CASSLARLAGGEQFF. CDR3 coding DNA: TGTGCCAGCAGCTTGGCGAGACTAGCGGGAGGTGAGCAGTTCTTC.

This clonotype was seen just once. The V and J genes are TRBV5-1 and TRBJ2-2, with D hard to call. The germline V gene has CDR1 SGHRS and CDR2 YFSETQ. The V and J ends lost 5 bases and 4 bases respectively, with 6 bases between them. The CDR3 contains 12 residues. The CDR3 reads CASRGSTGELFF. The CDR3 DNA reads TGCGCCAGCAGGGGCAGCACCGGGGAGCTGTTTTTT.

This clonotype was recorded many times. This rearrangement joins TRBV24-1 to TRBJ2-3; no clear D gene. The V and J ends lost 3 bases and 2 bases respectively, with 11 bases between them. CDR3 length: 15 amino acids. Looked up from germline, CDR1 is KGHDR and CDR2 is SFDVKD. The CDR3 loop is CATSDLDSHTDTQYF. In DNA, the CDR3 is TGTGCCACCAGTGATCTTGACTCGCACACAGATACGCAGTATTTT.

A remark on this clonotype: A read error may account for a junction end that differs from germline. V usage is TRBV7-2 and J usage is TRBJ1-2, with D possibly being TRBD1 (6 bases). Germline CDR1 SGHTA, CDR2 FQGNSA. The CDR3 length is 16 residues. The CDR3 DNA reads TGTGTCAGCAGCTTATCGGGGGCAGTCCAGGATGGAGGCTACACCTTC. Its translation is CVSSLSGAVQDGGYTF.

Many counts were recorded for this clonotype. This sequence joins TRBV5-1 and TRBJ2-4, with TRBD1 identical over 7 bases. CDR3 size: 14 residues. The V gene end was trimmed by 1 base and the J gene end by 5 bases; junction bases not matched to a gene: 3. Germline CDR1 and CDR2: SGHRS and YFSETQ. CDR3 nucleotide sequence: TGCGCCAGCAGCTTGCCAGGGGGAGAAAACATTCAGTACTTC. Protein product: CASSLPGGENIQYF.

This clonotype was picked up one time. The V call is TRBV15, the J call TRBJ2-7; the match to TRBD2 covers 10 bases. V lost 3 bases to trimming and J lost 1 base; unmatched junction nucleotides: 6. CDR3 size: 16 residues. Germline CDR1 reads LNHNV; CDR2 reads YYDKDF (reference sequence). The CDR3 spells CATSSLTSGPSYEQYF. The CDR3, as DNA: TGTGCCACCAGCAGCTTGACTAGCGGGCCGTCCTACGAGCAGTACTTC.

This clonotype was seen more than once but under ten times. The chain joins TRBV5-4 to TRBJ2-1; D perhaps matches TRBD1 (5 bases). V lost 5 bases and J 3 bases, leaving 15 bases between the germline ends. Looked up from germline, CDR1 is SGHNT and CDR2 is YYREEE (reference sequence). The CDR3 loop spans 15 amino acids. The CDR3 nucleotides are TGTGCCAGCAGTCTAGACAGCGACTTCTACAATGAGCAGTTCTTC. This gives the protein CASSLDSDFYNEQFF. The complete variable domain, with remaining parts taken from reference TRBV5-4 and TRBJ2-1, reads ETGVTQSPTHLIKTRGQQVTLRCSSQSGHNTVSWYQQALGQGPQFIFQYYREEENGRGNFPPRFSGLQFPNYSSELNVNALELDDSALYLCASSLDSDFYNEQFFGPGTRLTVL.

The chain uses TRBV5-4 and TRBJ2-5; D could derive from TRBD1 or TRBD2 (5 bases each). Germline loops: CDR1 SGHNT, CDR2 YYREEE (reference sequence). V lost 0 bases and J 2 bases, leaving 8 bases between the germline ends. CDR3 length: 14 residues. The CDR3 region has the DNA TGTGCCAGCAGCTTGGGGGGACCACAAGAGACCCAGTACTTC. It encodes CASSLGGPQETQYF.

This clonotype was detected many times. The V call is TRBV18, the J call TRBJ2-6; D unclear. Germline lookup yields CDR1 KGHSH and CDR2 LQKENI. The CDR3 consists of 16 residues. Trimming cost V 2 bases and J 4 bases, with 12 bases left between them. The CDR3 here is CASSPSPGPGANVLTF. The DNA of the CDR3 is TGTGCCAGCTCACCATCGCCTGGACCCGGGGCCAACGTCCTGACTTTC.

This clonotype was counted at least ten times. CDR3 in amino acids: CASTAGLGRETQYF. The CDR3, as DNA: TGTGCCAGCACGGCGGGACTAGGTCGAGAGACCCAGTACTTC. This sequence joins TRBV9 and TRBJ2-5; TRBD2 matches at 8 bases. CDR1 and CDR2 from the germline V gene are SGDLS and YYNGEE. Germline trimming cut 6 bases from V and 4 bases from J; bases unmatched to any gene: 8. This CDR3 is 14 amino acids long.

Details on this clonotype: This is likely an artifact of a read error, given a far larger clone one base away. This chain uses TRBV28 with TRBJ2-1; TRBD2 might be the D (5 bases). Germline CDR1 is MDHEN and CDR2 is SYDVKM. This CDR3 has 10 residues. V was clipped by 6 bases and J by 10 bases, with 7 bases between them. This chain's CDR3 is CASSGVEQFF. The CDR3 DNA sequence: TGTGCCAGCAGCGGGGTCGAGCAGTTCTTC.

This clonotype was picked up many times. The V call is TRBV20-1, the J call TRBJ2-1; 15 bases are a match to TRBD2. The CDR3 loop spans 16 amino acids. Trimming cost V 4 bases and J 10 bases; bases outside gene matches: 11. In germline, CDR1 is DFQATT, CDR2 SNEGSKA (reference sequence). The CDR3 loop is CSAKPRTSGRVGEQFF. For the CDR3, the DNA is TGCAGTGCTAAGCCAAGGACTAGCGGGAGGGTCGGGGAGCAGTTCTTC.